This TCR beta chain was found in a study of CD8+ T cells in alopecia areata. Treatment defined: oral pan-JAK inhibitor, 5-10 mg twice daily. Researchers gathered lesional scalp punch biopsies and peripheral blood from patients with alopecia areata. Findings and limits, study-wide: Compared with normal scalp, lesional scalp had higher clonality and more expanded CD8+ clones. Links between baseline CD8+ expansion and response need larger treated cohorts. Persistence of many expanded lesional clones was seen in scalp and blood during tofacitinib.

Concerning this clone: Its cognate antigen is unknown.

RNA, once extracted, was reverse transcribed into cDNA for use as the sequencing template. The protocol was immunoSEQ multiplex PCR, while the TCRdb copy is restricted to in-frame clones and leaves out a portion. Of about 74,000 clones in the sample, 29% were seen once. CDR3 length: 16 amino acids. Germline values: CDR1 LNHDA, CDR2 SQIVND (reference sequence). V was cut by 6 bases and J by 5 bases, with 22 bases left in between. The chain carries TRBV19 and TRBJ2-5; D is perhaps TRBD1 (7 bases). The sequence derives from a human donor with alopecia areata. The sequencing here drew on CD8+ T cells sorted from blood, taken at week 4, from a patient treated with tofacitinib. CDR3 in DNA: TGTGCCAGTAGCTCCCGACAGGGTTTTGGAGGGGAGACCCAGTACTTC. This gives the protein CASSSRQGFGGETQYF. The variable domain in full, completed from reference TRBV19 and TRBJ2-5, reads DGGITQSPKYLFRKEGQNVTLSCEQNLNHDAMYWYRQDPGQGLRLIYYSQIVNDFQKGDIAEGYSVSREKKESFPLTVTSAQKNPTAFYLCASSSRQGFGGETQYFGPGTRLLVL.